This T cell receptor (beta chain) comes out of a study of blood T cell repertoires in COVID-19. As for the study in general: Samples of COVID-19 (acute and convalescent) were obtained from the United States, Italy and Spain. Sample material is recorded as cDNA or gDNA derived from T cells, B-cell-depleted T cells, or PBMCs.

With 3 bases clipped from V and 8 bases from J, the junction kept 8 bases outside the gene matches. The CDR3 length is 15 residues. The germline CDR1 and CDR2 sequences are SGHAT and FQDESV (reference sequence). Authors' data handling: Reference gene primers were amplified, and this amplification served to estimate nucleated cell counts. Sequencing was performed with immunoSEQ multiplex PCR; in TCRdb, only in-frame clones are kept and a portion is missing. V and J calls and clone size are given by that table; D and trimming were obtained from the DNA. The repertoire consists of about 230,000 clones, with approximately 88% occurring once and the leading ten covering roughly 30%.

The chain recombines TRBV11-1 with TRBJ2-1; 9 positions match TRBD1. The receptor comes from a man aged 35 to 55 with acute or convalescent COVID-19. Sequencing was performed on peripheral blood. The CDR3 is CASSFTGGPMDEQFF. The CDR3 DNA reads as TGTGCCAGCAGCTTCACAGGGGGCCCGATGGATGAGCAGTTCTTC. The full variable domain, rest sourced from reference TRBV11-1 and TRBJ2-1, is EAEVAQSPRYKITEKSQAVAFWCDPISGHATLYWYRQILGQGPELLVQFQDESVVDDSQLPKDRFSAERLKGVDSTLKIQPAELGDSAMYLCASSFTGGPMDEQFFGPGTRLTVL.